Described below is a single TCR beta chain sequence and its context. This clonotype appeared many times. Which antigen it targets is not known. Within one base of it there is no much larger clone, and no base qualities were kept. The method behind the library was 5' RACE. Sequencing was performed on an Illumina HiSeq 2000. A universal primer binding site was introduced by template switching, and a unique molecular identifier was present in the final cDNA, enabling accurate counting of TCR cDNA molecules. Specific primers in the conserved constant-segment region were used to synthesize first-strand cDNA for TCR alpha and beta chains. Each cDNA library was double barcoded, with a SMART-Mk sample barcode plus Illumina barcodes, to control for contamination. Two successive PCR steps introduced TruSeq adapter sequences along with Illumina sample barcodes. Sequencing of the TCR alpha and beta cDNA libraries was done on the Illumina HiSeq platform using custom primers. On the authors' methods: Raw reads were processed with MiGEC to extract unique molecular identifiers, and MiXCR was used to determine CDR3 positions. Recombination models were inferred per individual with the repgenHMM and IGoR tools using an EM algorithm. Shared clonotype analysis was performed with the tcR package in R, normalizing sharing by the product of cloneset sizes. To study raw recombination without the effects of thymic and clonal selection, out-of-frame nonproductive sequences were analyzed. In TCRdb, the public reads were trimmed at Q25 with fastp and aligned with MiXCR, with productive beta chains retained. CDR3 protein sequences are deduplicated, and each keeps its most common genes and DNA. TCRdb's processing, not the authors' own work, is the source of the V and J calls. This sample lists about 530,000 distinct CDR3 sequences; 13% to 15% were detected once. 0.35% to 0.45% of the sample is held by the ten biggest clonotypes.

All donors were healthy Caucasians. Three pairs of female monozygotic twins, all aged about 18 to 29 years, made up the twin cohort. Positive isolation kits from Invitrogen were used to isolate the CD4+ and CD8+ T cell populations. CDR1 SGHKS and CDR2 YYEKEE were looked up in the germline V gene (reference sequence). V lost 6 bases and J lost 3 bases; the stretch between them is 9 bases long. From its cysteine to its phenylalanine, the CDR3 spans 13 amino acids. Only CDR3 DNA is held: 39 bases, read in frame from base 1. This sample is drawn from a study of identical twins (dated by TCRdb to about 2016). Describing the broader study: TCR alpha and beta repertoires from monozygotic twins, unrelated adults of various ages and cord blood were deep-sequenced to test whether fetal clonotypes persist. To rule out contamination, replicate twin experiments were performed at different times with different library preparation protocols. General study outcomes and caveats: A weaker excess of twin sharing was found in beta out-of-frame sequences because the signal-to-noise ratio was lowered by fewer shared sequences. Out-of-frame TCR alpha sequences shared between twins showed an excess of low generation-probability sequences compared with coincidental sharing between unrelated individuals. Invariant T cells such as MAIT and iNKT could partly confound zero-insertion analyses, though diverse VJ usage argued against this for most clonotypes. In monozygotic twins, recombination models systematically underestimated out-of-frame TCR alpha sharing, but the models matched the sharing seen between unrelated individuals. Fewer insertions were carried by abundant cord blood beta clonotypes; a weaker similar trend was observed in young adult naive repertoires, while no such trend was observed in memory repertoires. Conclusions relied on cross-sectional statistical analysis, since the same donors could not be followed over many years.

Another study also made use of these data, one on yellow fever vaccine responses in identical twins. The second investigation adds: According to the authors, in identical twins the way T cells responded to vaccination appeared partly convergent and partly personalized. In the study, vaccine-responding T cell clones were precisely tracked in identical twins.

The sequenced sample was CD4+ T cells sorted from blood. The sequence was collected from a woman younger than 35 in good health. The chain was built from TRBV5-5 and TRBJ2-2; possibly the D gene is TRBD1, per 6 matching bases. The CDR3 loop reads CASTQGYTGELFF. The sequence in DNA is TGTGCCAGCACCCAGGGGTACACCGGGGAGCTGTTTTTT.